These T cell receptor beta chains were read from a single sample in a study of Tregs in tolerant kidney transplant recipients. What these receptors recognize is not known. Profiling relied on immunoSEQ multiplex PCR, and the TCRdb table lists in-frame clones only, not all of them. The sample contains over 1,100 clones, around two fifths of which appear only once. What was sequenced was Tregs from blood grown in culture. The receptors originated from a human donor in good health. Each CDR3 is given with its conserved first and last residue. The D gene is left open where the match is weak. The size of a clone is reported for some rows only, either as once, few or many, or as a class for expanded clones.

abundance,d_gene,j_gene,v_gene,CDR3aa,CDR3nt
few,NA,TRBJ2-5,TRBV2,CASSPTLGVTQYF,TGTGCCAGCAGCCCGACCTTAGGGGTGACCCAGTACTTC
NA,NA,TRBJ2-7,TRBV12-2,CASSPGLVVEQYF,TGTGCCAGCAGCCCAGGGTTGGTCGTCGAGCAGTACTTC
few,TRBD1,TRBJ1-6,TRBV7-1,CASSFGTVNSPLHF,TGTGCCAGCAGCTTCGGGACAGTTAATTCACCCCTCCACTTT
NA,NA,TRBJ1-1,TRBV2,CASSEAGEYTEAFF,TGTGCCAGCAGTGAAGCGGGGGAATACACTGAAGCTTTCTTT
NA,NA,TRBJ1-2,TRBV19,CASSPDINVGGYTF,TGTGCCAGTAGCCCGGACATTAACGTCGGGGGCTACACCTTC
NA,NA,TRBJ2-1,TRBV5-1,CTSSPDGLHEQFF,TGCACCAGCAGCCCCGATGGCTTGCATGAGCAGTTCTTC
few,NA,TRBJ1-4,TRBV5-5,CASSLGAGPTNEKLFF,TGTGCCAGCAGCTTGGGTGCGGGCCCAACTAATGAAAAACTGTTTTTT
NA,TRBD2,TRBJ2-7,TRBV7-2,CASSLSAGVPYEQYF,TGTGCCAGCAGCTTATCCGCGGGGGTACCCTACGAGCAGTACTTC
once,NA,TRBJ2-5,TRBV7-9,CASGETQYF,TGTGCCAGCGGAGAGACCCAGTACTTC
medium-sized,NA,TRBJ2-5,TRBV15,CATSRGSGSRQETQYF,TGTGCCACCAGCAGAGGCTCGGGCAGCCGACAAGAGACCCAGTACTTC
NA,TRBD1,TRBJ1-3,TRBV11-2,CASSSLQGSRGNTIYF,TGTGCCAGCAGCTCACTACAGGGGTCGAGGGGAAACACCATATATTTT
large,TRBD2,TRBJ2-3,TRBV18,CASSPLAGETDTQYF,TGTGCCAGCTCACCGCTAGCGGGGGAAACAGATACGCAGTATTTT
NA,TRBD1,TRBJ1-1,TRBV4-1,CASSFRQGLNTEAFF,TGCGCCAGCAGCTTTCGACAGGGCTTGAACACTGAAGCTTTCTTT
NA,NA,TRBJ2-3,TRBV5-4,CASSPGGGTDTQYF,TGTGCCAGCAGCCCAGGGGGGGGCACAGATACGCAGTATTTT
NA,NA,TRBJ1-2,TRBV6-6,CASSFGYTAGYTF,TGTGCCAGCAGTTTCGGTTACACGGCTGGGTACACCTTC
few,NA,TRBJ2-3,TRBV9,CASSVVGSVADTQYF,TGTGCCAGCAGCGTAGTTGGGAGTGTAGCAGATACGCAGTATTTT
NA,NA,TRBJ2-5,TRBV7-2,CASGETQYF,TGTGCCAGCGGAGAGACCCAGTACTTC
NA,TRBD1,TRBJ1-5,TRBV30,CAWSNPPTGGWEQPQHF,TGTGCCTGGAGTAACCCACCTACAGGGGGCTGGGAACAGCCCCAGCATTTT
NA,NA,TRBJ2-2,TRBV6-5,CASRPEAFWGELFF,TGTGCCAGCAGACCCGAAGCCTTTTGGGGGGAGCTGTTTTTT
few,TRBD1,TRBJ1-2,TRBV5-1,CASSLTGGVYGYTF,TGCGCCAGCAGCTTGACAGGGGGCGTCTATGGCTACACCTTC
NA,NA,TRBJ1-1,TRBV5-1,CASRANTEAFF,TGCGCCAGCAGGGCGAACACTGAAGCTTTCTTT
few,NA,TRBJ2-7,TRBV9,CASSPGLVVEQYF,TGTGCCAGCAGCCCAGGGTTGGTCGTCGAGCAGTACTTC
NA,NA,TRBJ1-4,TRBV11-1,CASSFPRATNEKLFF,TGTGCCAGCAGCTTCCCACGAGCAACTAATGAAAAACTGTTTTTT
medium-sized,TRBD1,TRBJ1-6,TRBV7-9,CASSPTGGTPLHF,TGTGCCAGCAGCCCTACAGGGGGTACACCCCTCCACTTT
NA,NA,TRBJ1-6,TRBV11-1,CASSSQGVDNSPLHF,TGTGCCAGCAGCTCCCAGGGCGTGGATAATTCACCCCTCCACTTT
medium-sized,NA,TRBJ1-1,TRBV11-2,CASSLRWRRTAGNTEAFF,TGTGCCAGCAGCTTAAGGTGGCGCCGGACAGCGGGGAACACTGAAGCTTTCTTT
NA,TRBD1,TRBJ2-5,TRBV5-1,CASSLEGTGSETQYF,TGCGCCAGCAGCTTGGAGGGGACAGGCTCAGAGACCCAGTACTTC
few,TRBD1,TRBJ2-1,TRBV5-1,CASSSGQGYNEQFF,TGCGCCAGCAGCTCGGGACAGGGGTACAATGAGCAGTTCTTC
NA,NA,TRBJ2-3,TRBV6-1,CASQRGDTQYF,TGTGCCAGCCAACGGGGGGATACGCAGTATTTT
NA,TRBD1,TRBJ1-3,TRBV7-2,CASSPQPADRAGNTIYF,TGCGCCAGCAGCCCCCAACCCGCAGACAGGGCTGGAAACACCATATATTTT
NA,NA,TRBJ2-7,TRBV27,CASSQGGGTRTYEQYF,TGTGCCAGCAGCCAAGGGGGAGGGACCCGGACCTACGAGCAGTACTTC
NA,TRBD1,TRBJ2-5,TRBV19,CASSTGQAETQYF,TGTGCCAGTAGCACCGGACAGGCGGAGACCCAGTACTTC
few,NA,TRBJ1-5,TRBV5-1,CASSLEGNSNQPQHF,TGCGCCAGCAGCTTGGAAGGGAATAGCAATCAGCCCCAGCATTTT
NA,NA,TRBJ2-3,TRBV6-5,CASSGPDRDTQYF,TGTGCCAGCAGTGGACCAGATAGAGATACGCAGTATTTT
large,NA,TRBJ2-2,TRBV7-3,CASSLSSVPNTGELFF,TGTGCCAGCAGCCTCTCTAGCGTACCGAACACCGGGGAGCTGTTTTTT
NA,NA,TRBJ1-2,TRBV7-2,CASSPVPWGYTF,TGTGCCAGCAGCCCCGTGCCGTGGGGCTACACCTTC
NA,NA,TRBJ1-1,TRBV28,CASSRQSGSGWTEAFF,TGTGCCAGCAGTCGGCAGTCGGGGTCTGGGTGGACTGAAGCTTTCTTT
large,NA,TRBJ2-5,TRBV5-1,CASSLYQETQYF,TGCGCCAGCAGCTTATACCAAGAGACCCAGTACTTC
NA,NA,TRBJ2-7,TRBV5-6,CASSLYGAPTEQYF,TGTGCCAGCAGCTTGTACGGCGCTCCTACGGAGCAGTACTTC
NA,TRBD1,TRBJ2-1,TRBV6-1,CASSNRGLINEQFF,TGTGCCAGCAGTAACAGGGGGTTGATAAATGAGCAGTTCTTC
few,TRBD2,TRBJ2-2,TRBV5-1,CASSPLPGLAGTGELFF,TGCGCCAGCAGCCCCCTACCCGGACTAGCGGGAACCGGGGAGCTGTTTTTT
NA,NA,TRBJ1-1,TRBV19,CASKGWTEAFF,TGTGCCAGTAAAGGGTGGACTGAAGCTTTCTTT
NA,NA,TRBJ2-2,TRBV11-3,CASSPGPAGELFF,TGTGCCAGCAGCCCAGGGCCGGCCGGGGAGCTGTTTTTT
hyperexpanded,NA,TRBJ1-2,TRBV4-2,CASSPRTRTLGGYTF,TGTGCCAGCAGTCCTCGGACGAGAACTCTGGGGGGCTACACCTTC
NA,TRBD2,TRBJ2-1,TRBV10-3,CAISESPGSGRGVRYNEQFF,TGTGCCATCAGTGAGTCCCCGGGTAGCGGGAGGGGAGTGCGCTACAATGAGCAGTTCTTC
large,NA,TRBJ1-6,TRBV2,CASSLRPNSPLHF,TGTGCCAGCAGTCTTAGACCCAATTCACCCCTCCACTTT
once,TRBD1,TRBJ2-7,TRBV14,CASSHRDRRPYEQYF,TGTGCCAGCAGCCACCGGGACAGAAGGCCCTACGAGCAGTACTTC